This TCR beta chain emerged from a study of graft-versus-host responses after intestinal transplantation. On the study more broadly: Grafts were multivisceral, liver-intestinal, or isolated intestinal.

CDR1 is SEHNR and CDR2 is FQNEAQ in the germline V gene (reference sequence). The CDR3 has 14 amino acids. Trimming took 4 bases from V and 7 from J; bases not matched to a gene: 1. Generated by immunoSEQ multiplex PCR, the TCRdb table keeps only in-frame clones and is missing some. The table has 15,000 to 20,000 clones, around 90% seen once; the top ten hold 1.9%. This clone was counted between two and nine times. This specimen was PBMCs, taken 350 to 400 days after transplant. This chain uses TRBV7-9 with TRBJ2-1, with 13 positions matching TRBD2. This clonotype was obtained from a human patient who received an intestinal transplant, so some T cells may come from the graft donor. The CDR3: CASSWTSGRNEQFF. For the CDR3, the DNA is TGTGCCAGCAGCTGGACTAGCGGGAGAAATGAGCAGTTCTTC.